The entry below gives a single TCR beta chain sequence along with its context. As yet, its antigen is unknown. Given a much more abundant clone one base away, this may be a read error. The data stem from a study of T cells in Graves' hyperthyroidism and ophthalmopathy. Study results and caveats: Through a model of 13 V-J features, ophthalmopathy was separated from stable hyperthyroidism. Blood held most thyroid clonotypes expanded above 0.001 frequency.

Uncontrolled infection, other autoimmune disease, pregnancy or lactation barred patients from enrollment. RNA transcripts yielded amplified TCR beta CDR3 regions. With the HTBI primer set, the TCR CDR3 went through a first round of RT-PCR. TCRdb re-analysed the multiplex PCR reads in MiXCR, keeping a single row per CDR3 protein. This table has approximately 700,000 distinct CDR3 sequences, nearly 45% appearing once. CDR3 length equals 15 residues. V was trimmed by 8 bases and J by 1 base, leaving 14 bases between them. Germline loops: CDR1 SNHLY, CDR2 FYNNEI. The chain employs TRBV2 and TRBJ2-2; D perhaps matches TRBD1 (7 bases). The sample was peripheral blood or thyroid tissue (not recorded which). This sequence originates from an adult man with Graves' disease, either hyperthyroidism or ophthalmopathy (not recorded which). CDR3 nucleotides: TGTGCCAGCGCGCTGCAGGGGGGGAACACCGGGGAGCTGTTTTTT. Protein product: CASALQGGNTGELFF.